The rows below give T cell receptor beta chains drawn from one sample of a study of beta chain features in type 1 diabetes. This table comes from immunoSEQ multiplex PCR, and its TCRdb copy is limited to in-frame clones, with some not included. The table records roughly 170,000 clones, 13% of them present only once. Sequencing was carried out using central memory CD4+ T cells from blood. The receptor source for this set is a woman aged 18-30 years in good health. CDR3s include the opening cysteine and the closing phenylalanine or tryptophan. D genes are given only for firm matches. Expanded clones are given a class, and other clones once, few, many or no size at all.

D gene	J gene	V gene	clone size	CDR3 DNA	CDR3 protein
.	TRBJ2-2	TRBV29-1	few	TGCAGCGTTGAATCCGGGGGCACCGGGGAGCTGTTTTTT	CSVESGGTGELFF
.	TRBJ1-2	TRBV25-1	few	TGTGCCACCCAGTCGAACTATGGCTACACCTTC	CATQSNYGYTF
.	TRBJ2-3	TRBV7-8	.	TGTGCCAGCAGCTTAATATCTGATACGCAGTATTTT	CASSLISDTQYF
TRBD1	TRBJ2-5	TRBV7-9	.	TGTGCCAGCAGCTCACCTCCTCGGGACAGGGGAGGAGAGACCCAGTACTTC	CASSSPPRDRGGETQYF
.	TRBJ2-5	TRBV18	few	TGTGCCAGCTCACCAGGGCTGCAAGAGACCCAGTACTTC	CASSPGLQETQYF
.	TRBJ1-5	TRBV28	.	TGTGCCAGCAGTCCCCTAGGGGTTGGCAATCAGCCCCAGCATTTT	CASSPLGVGNQPQHF
.	TRBJ1-1	TRBV18	.	TGTGCCAGCTCCCGGGGGGGGGCCACTGAAGCTTTCTTT	CASSRGGATEAFF
TRBD1	TRBJ2-3	TRBV9	few	TGTGCCAGCAGCGTTGACCCGGGACAGGGGGCAACAGATACGCAGTATTTT	CASSVDPGQGATDTQYF
.	TRBJ2-7	TRBV18	.	TGTGCCAGCTCACCAGACACTGGAGAGCAGTACTTC	CASSPDTGEQYF
TRBD1	TRBJ1-1	TRBV9	few	TGTGCCAGCAGCAAACCGGGACAGTTCACTGAAGCTTTCTTT	CASSKPGQFTEAFF
.	TRBJ1-5	TRBV6-6	few	TGTGCCAGCAGAACAGGGTTTGGGCAGCCCCAGCATTTT	CASRTGFGQPQHF
.	TRBJ1-5	TRBV7-2	.	TGTGCCAGCAGCCCCACCGCAGGGATGGGTCAGCCCCAGCATTTT	CASSPTAGMGQPQHF
.	TRBJ2-3	TRBV10-3	few	TGTGCCATCAGTGAGTCCGGGGGAGCGAGCACAGATACGCAGTATTTT	CAISESGGASTDTQYF
TRBD1	TRBJ2-3	TRBV28	.	TGTGCCAGCAAAGGGGACAGGAGATCAGATACGCAGTATTTT	CASKGDRRSDTQYF
TRBD2	TRBJ2-7	TRBV2	.	TGTGCCAGCAGTGAAACTAGCGCGTCCTACGAGCAGTACTTC	CASSETSASYEQYF
.	TRBJ2-5	TRBV4-2	.	TGTGCCAGCAGCCTTGGGGGCCACCAAGAGACCCAGTACTTC	CASSLGGHQETQYF
.	TRBJ2-1	TRBV28	.	TGTGCCAGCGGCTTCGCCAGCTCCTACAATGAGCAGTTCTTC	CASGFASSYNEQFF
TRBD2	TRBJ2-3	TRBV7-8	.	TGTGCCAGCAGCTCGCGGACTAGCGGCAGCACAGATACGCAGTATTTT	CASSSRTSGSTDTQYF
.	TRBJ1-3	TRBV29-1	.	TGCAGCGTCGGACTAGGAAACACCATATATTTT	CSVGLGNTIYF
.	TRBJ2-3	TRBV7-6	.	TGTGCCAGCAGACGTACTAGGGCCACAGATACGCAGTATTTT	CASRRTRATDTQYF
.	TRBJ2-1	TRBV29-1	few	TGCAGCGTGGCCCCGACTACCGAGCAGTTCTTC	CSVAPTTEQFF
TRBD1	TRBJ2-1	TRBV9	few	TGTGCCAGCAGCGTCGACAGGGTGGACAATGAGCAGTTCTTC	CASSVDRVDNEQFF
.	TRBJ1-2	TRBV15	.	TGTGCCACCAGCAGGGGAAATCAGGGCAGTGGCTACACCTTC	CATSRGNQGSGYTF
TRBD1	TRBJ2-5	TRBV5-5	.	TGTGCCAGCAGCTTCGAGGGACAGGGGTGGGAGACCCAGTACTTC	CASSFEGQGWETQYF
.	TRBJ1-1	TRBV30	few	TGTGCCTGGAGGAAGGGGAATGAAGCTTTCTTT	CAWRKGNEAFF
TRBD2	TRBJ2-1	TRBV7-2	.	TGTGCCAGCAGCTTAGTAGCGGGAGGTTACAATGAGCAGTTCTTC	CASSLVAGGYNEQFF